The 19 T cell receptor beta chains below were found in one sample sequenced in a study of radiation and T cells in renal cell carcinoma. Here immunoSEQ multiplex PCR was the method, and the copy in TCRdb shows in-frame clones only, minus some. This sample has some 120,000 clones; 70% to 90% occur once, and the top ten carry 5.5% to 6.5%. Time point here: blood 2 weeks post-SBRT. The treatment was: 15 Gy SBRT to primary tumor, nephrectomy 4 weeks later. The specimen comprised blood, sampled from a patient whose treatment included radiotherapy and nephrectomy. Receptors originate from a woman in her seventies with renal cell carcinoma.

The chain is built from TRBV7-9 and TRBJ1-6; D is possibly TRBD1 (5 bases). Germline V CDR1 and CDR2: SEHNR, FQNEAQ (reference sequence). The V gene lost 5 bases and the J gene lost 8 bases, with 16 bases spanning the gap. The CDR3 extends over 15 amino acids. The CDR3 sequence: CASSPYSQGYSPLHF. The CDR3 DNA follows: TGTGCCAGCAGCCCCTACTCCCAGGGTTATTCACCCCTCCACTTT.

J is TRBJ2-2 and V is TRBV9; D is perhaps TRBD2 (5 bases). CDR1 is SGDLS and CDR2 is YYNGEE in the germline V gene. Trimming pared 3 bases from V and 5 bases from J, leaving 11 bases between. The CDR3 is made up of 14 amino acids. CDR3 in amino acids: CASSAVPGTGELFF. For the CDR3, the DNA is TGTGCCAGCAGCGCTGTCCCGGGAACCGGGGAGCTGTTTTTT. The variable domain in full, completed from reference TRBV9 and TRBJ2-2, reads DSGVTQTPKHLITATGQRVTLRCSPRSGDLSVYWYQQSLDQGLQFLIQYYNGEERAKGNILERFSAQQFPDLHSELNLSSLELGDSALYFCASSAVPGTGELFFGEGSRLTVL.

In its sample, this clone was seen once. The V call is TRBV29-1, the J call TRBJ1-4, with D perhaps TRBD1 (5 bases). Germline CDR1 is SQVTM and CDR2 is ANQGSEA. V lost 6 bases, J lost 8 bases, and 16 bases lay in between. The CDR3 is 13 amino acids. For the CDR3, the DNA is TGCAGCGTCGATACCGGGGAGGGGGAAAAACTGTTTTTT. Translating gives CSVDTGEGEKLFF.

This rearrangement joins TRBV5-8 to TRBJ2-7, with a possible D match to TRBD2 (5 bases). Looked up from germline, CDR1 is SGHTS and CDR2 is YDEGEE. The CDR3 is made up of 18 amino acids. V was cut by 0 bases and J by 2 bases, with 21 bases left in between. The CDR3 DNA follows: TGTGCCAGCAGCTTGGCAATAGACTTCGGGGAGTTCACCTACGAGCAGTACTTC. Residues: CASSLAIDFGEFTYEQYF.

The CDR3 region is CASSFTRDRNSPLHF. For the CDR3, the DNA is TGTGCCAGCAGCTTTACCCGGGACAGAAATTCACCCCTCCACTTT. The V gene is TRBV11-2, the J gene TRBJ1-6, with 7 bases aligning to TRBD1. CDR1 and CDR2 from the germline V gene are SGHAT and FQNNGV. The CDR3 spans 15 residues. V shed 3 bases, J shed 7 bases, and the junction held 6 bases outside the gene matches. Filled out from reference TRBV11-2 and TRBJ1-6, the complete variable domain reads EAGVAQSPRYKIIEKRQSVAFWCNPISGHATLYWYQQILGQGPKLLIQFQNNGVVDDSQLPKDRFSAERLKGVDSTLKIQPAKLEDSAVYLCASSFTRDRNSPLHFGNGTRLTVT.

CDR3 bases: TGTGCCAGCAGTTACCCCGACAGAGCCCCCTACGAGCAGTACTTC. This gives the protein CASSYPDRAPYEQYF. The chain links TRBV6-6 to TRBJ2-7; perhaps TRBD1 as D (5 bases). CDR3 length equals 15 residues. Trimming shortened V by 2 bases and J by 2 bases, and 13 bases separated the two germline ends. Germline assignment: CDR1 MNHNY and CDR2 SVGAGI (reference sequence).

The chain combines TRBV28 with TRBJ1-2, with D unclear. Trimming cost V 7 bases and J 4 bases, with 13 bases left between them. Germline V lookup: CDR1 MDHEN, CDR2 SYDVKM. This CDR3 region has 13 residues. CDR3 residues: CASTSGQLYGYTF. The DNA of the CDR3 is TGTGCCAGCACCTCCGGGCAGCTCTATGGCTACACCTTC.

The chain is built from TRBV18 and TRBJ2-3, with unresolved D. Per germline, CDR1 KGHSH and CDR2 LQKENI. The CDR3 is made up of 15 amino acids. Trimming left V 3 bases short and J 2 bases short, with 12 bases between. CDR3 residues: CASSPLPADTDTQYF. As DNA, the CDR3 is TGTGCCAGCTCACCTTTACCGGCAGACACAGATACGCAGTATTTT.

This clone was recorded only once. The chain carries TRBV5-1 and TRBJ1-6, with 9 bases lining up with TRBD1. V shed 3 bases, J shed 10 bases, and the junction held 8 bases outside the gene matches. The CDR3 is 15 amino acids. Germline V gene data show CDR1 as SGHRS and CDR2 as YFSETQ. The CDR3 sequence: CASSSEDRGASPLHF. The CDR3 bases are TGCGCCAGCAGCTCCGAGGACAGGGGTGCGTCACCCCTCCACTTT.

The V and J genes are TRBV28 and TRBJ2-3; 8 bases are shared with TRBD2. Trimming took 8 bases from V and 5 from J; bases not matched to a gene: 6. CDR3 length equals 13 residues. Germline V gene sequence: CDR1 MDHEN, CDR2 SYDVKM. The CDR3 loop reads CASHGGARDTQYF. The CDR3 DNA reads as TGTGCCAGCCACGGGGGGGCGAGAGATACGCAGTATTTT.

The chain recombines TRBV28 with TRBJ1-5, with a tentative D call TRBD1 (6 bases). The V end lost 6 bases, the J end lost 0 bases, and 15 bases lay between the germline ends. CDR3 length: 16 amino acids. Per germline, CDR1 MDHEN and CDR2 SYDVKM. The CDR3 DNA reads as TGTGCCAGCAGCCCCCCCGGGACACTTAGCAATCAGCCCCAGCATTTT. Translation gives CASSPPGTLSNQPQHF. Full variable domain (remainder filled in from reference TRBV28 and TRBJ1-5): DVKVTQSSRYLVKRTGEKVFLECVQDMDHENMFWYRQDPGLGLRLIYFSYDVKMKEKGDIPEGYSVSREKKERFSLILESASTNQTSMYLCASSPPGTLSNQPQHFGDGTRLSIL.

The rearrangement uses TRBV28 and TRBJ2-1; 10 nucleotides line up with TRBD1. The CDR3 is 14 amino acids. J was trimmed by 10 bases and V by 5 bases; bases with no gene match: 8. Germline CDR1 reads MDHEN; CDR2 reads SYDVKM. The CDR3: CASSLGTGAGEQFF. The CDR3 bases are TGTGCCAGCAGTCTGGGGACAGGGGCTGGGGAGCAGTTCTTC.

The chain uses TRBV13 and TRBJ2-2, with unresolved D. V lost 6 bases and J 6 bases, leaving 14 bases between the germline ends. Germline CDR1 reads PRHDT; CDR2 reads FYEKMQ (reference sequence). The CDR3 consists of 14 residues. The CDR3 DNA is TGTGCCAGCAGAGAAGGGCGCATTTCCGGGGAGCTGTTTTTT. Translation gives CASREGRISGELFF.

The CDR3 loop is CASSLDISYIYEQYF. The DNA of the CDR3 is TGTGCCAGCAGCCTCGACATAAGTTATATCTACGAGCAGTACTTC. V gene TRBV11-2 combines with J gene TRBJ2-7, with D unclear. Between the trimmed V and J ends, which lost 5 bases and 3 bases, there was a span of 17 bases. The V gene's germline CDR1 is SGHAT and CDR2 FQNNGV. The CDR3 consists of 15 residues.

The chain joins TRBV18 to TRBJ1-2; TRBD1 matches at 9 bases. The CDR3 spans 15 residues. In germline, CDR1 is KGHSH, CDR2 LQKENI. J gave up 1 base and V 3 bases, and 3 bases lay outside the gene matches. Written as DNA, the CDR3 is TGTGCCAGCTCACCGGGACAGGGCTTTAACTATGGCTACACCTTC. Its translation: CASSPGQGFNYGYTF.

V is TRBV30 and J is TRBJ1-2; the D is unclear. The germline gives CDR1 GTSNPN, CDR2 SVGIG (reference sequence). The CDR3 runs to 11 residues. V gave up 4 bases and J gave up 0 bases, with 3 bases separating them. The CDR3: CAWTSNYGYTF. As DNA, the CDR3 is TGTGCCTGGACATCTAACTATGGCTACACCTTC.

The chain carries TRBV7-9 and TRBJ1-2, with D unclear. Deletions cut 5 bases from V and 4 bases from J, with 11 bases between. CDR3 length: 13 amino acids. CDR1 and CDR2 from the germline V gene are SEHNR and FQNEAQ (reference sequence). The CDR3 DNA follows: TGTGCCAGCAGCCCTTCGAACACCTATGGCTACACCTTC. Translated, it gives CASSPSNTYGYTF. Looking up the rest from reference TRBV7-9 and TRBJ1-2 gives the full variable domain: DTGVSQNPRHKITKRGQNVTFRCDPISEHNRLYWYRQTLGQGPEFLTYFQNEAQLEKSRLLSDRFSAERPKGSFSTLEIQRTEQGDSAMYLCASSPSNTYGYTFGSGTRLTVV.

V and J are TRBV30 and TRBJ2-1; 7 bases align to TRBD1. The CDR3 runs to 15 residues. The V gene end was trimmed by 1 base and the J gene end by 0 bases; junction bases not matched to a gene: 3. CDR1 is GTSNPN and CDR2 is SVGIG in the germline V gene (reference sequence). CDR3 residues: CAWSGQGGSYNEQFF. The CDR3 DNA reads as TGTGCCTGGAGTGGACAGGGCGGCTCCTACAATGAGCAGTTCTTC.

The J gene is TRBJ1-2, the V gene TRBV5-1; 8 bases line up with TRBD1. Germline-derived CDR1 and CDR2 are SGHRS and YFSETQ. The length of the CDR3 is 15 residues. V lost 0 bases, J lost 7 bases, and 8 bases stayed unmatched. CDR3 protein: CASSLAGQGASGYTF. CDR3 nucleotides: TGCGCCAGCAGCTTGGCCGGGCAGGGGGCCTCTGGCTACACCTTC.